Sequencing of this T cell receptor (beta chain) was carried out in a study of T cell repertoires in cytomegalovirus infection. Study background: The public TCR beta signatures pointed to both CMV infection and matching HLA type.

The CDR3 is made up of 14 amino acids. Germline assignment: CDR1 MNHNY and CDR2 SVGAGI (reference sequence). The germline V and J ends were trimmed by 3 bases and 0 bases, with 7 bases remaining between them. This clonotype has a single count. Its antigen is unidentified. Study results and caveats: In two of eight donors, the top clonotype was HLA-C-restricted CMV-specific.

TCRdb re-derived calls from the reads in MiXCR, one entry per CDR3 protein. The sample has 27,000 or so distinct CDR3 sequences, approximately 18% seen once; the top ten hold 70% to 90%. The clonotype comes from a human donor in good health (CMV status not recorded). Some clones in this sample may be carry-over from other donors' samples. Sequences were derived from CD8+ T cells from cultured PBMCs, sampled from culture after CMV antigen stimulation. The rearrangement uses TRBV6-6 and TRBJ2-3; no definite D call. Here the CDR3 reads CASSYSGSTDTQYF. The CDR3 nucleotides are TGTGCCAGCAGTTATTCAGGCAGCACAGATACGCAGTATTTT.